This T cell receptor (beta chain) was recorded in a study of cytomegalovirus exposure and HLA in healthy donors. This clone has only a few counts. Its specificity is unknown. The CDR3 runs to 17 residues. After removal of 4 bases from V and 4 bases from J, the junction contained 10 bases not matched to a gene. The V gene's germline CDR1 is MGHRA and CDR2 YSYEKL. Study observations and caveats: A link between a missense DCLRE1C variant and TCR beta V- and J-gene trimming emerged from a later analysis.

PCR involved 60 Vbeta and 13 Jbeta primers. Data came from immunoSEQ multiplex PCR; TCRdb stores just in-frame clones and leaves some out. The sample consists of about 190,000 clones, roughly 80% of them appearing once. The receptor's source is a woman under 30 in good health and CMV-seronegative. V is TRBV4-1 and J is TRBJ2-1; 10 nucleotides align to TRBD2. Sequencing was performed on PBMCs. The DNA of the CDR3 is TGCGCCAGCAGCCTAGAGGGAACTAGCGGGGTTTACAATGAGCAGTTCTTC. It codes for CASSLEGTSGVYNEQFF.